These 20 T cell receptor beta chains share one sample of origin, sequenced in a study of tumor-infiltrating lymphocytes in localized non-small cell lung cancer. Sequencing was performed with immunoSEQ multiplex PCR; in TCRdb, only in-frame clones are kept and a portion is missing. Of about 16,000 clones in the sample, over 70% were seen once. Sequencing used lung tumor tissue. The receptors come from a human donor with non-small cell lung cancer.

This clone has just a few counts. The gene calls are TRBV27 and TRBJ2-5; the match to TRBD1 covers 8 bases. This CDR3 contains 14 residues. Unmatched junction bases numbered 5, after V lost 4 bases and J lost 4 bases. CDR1 and CDR2 from the germline V gene are MNHEY and SMNVEV (reference sequence). CDR3 sequence reads: CASSSGQVIETQYF. DNA of the CDR3: TGTGCCAGCAGTTCGGGACAGGTAATAGAGACCCAGTACTTC.

This rearrangement joins TRBV7-9 to TRBJ1-3; tentative D call: TRBD1 (6 bases). This CDR3 comprises 16 residues. Looked up from germline, CDR1 is SEHNR and CDR2 is FQNEAQ (reference sequence). V was clipped by 0 bases and J by 0 bases, with 9 bases between them. The CDR3 loop reads CASSLAWTVSGNTIYF. CDR3 bases: TGTGCCAGCAGCTTAGCGTGGACAGTCTCTGGAAACACCATATATTTT.

This sequence joins TRBV5-6 and TRBJ1-2; unclear D gene. Between the trimmed V and J ends, which lost 0 bases and 0 bases, there was a span of 18 bases. This CDR3 is 18 amino acids long. Germline V gives CDR1 SGHDT, CDR2 YYEEEE. CDR3 protein: CASSLELYVWDSNYGYTF. The CDR3 DNA follows: TGTGCCAGCAGCTTGGAATTGTACGTGTGGGATTCTAACTATGGCTACACCTTC.

This sequence joins TRBV4-1 and TRBJ2-1; D possibly corresponds to TRBD1 (6 bases). The germline gives CDR1 MGHRA, CDR2 YSYEKL. The CDR3 covers 15 residues. V shed 1 base and J shed 3 bases, with 10 bases lying between them. The CDR3 nucleotides are TGCGCCAGCAGCCAAGGCCGGGGACACTACAATGAGCAGTTCTTC. Translating it yields CASSQGRGHYNEQFF.

This chain links TRBV19 with TRBJ1-5; D may be TRBD1 (5 bases). Germline V lookup: CDR1 LNHDA, CDR2 SQIVND (reference sequence). V lost 5 bases, J lost 0 bases, and 11 bases lay in between. There are 15 residues in the CDR3. CDR3 region: CASSYQGNSNQPQHF. Written as DNA, the CDR3 is TGTGCCAGTAGTTACCAGGGTAATAGCAATCAGCCCCAGCATTTT.

The CDR3: CASSLPFGQGSRHEQYF. The CDR3 DNA follows: TGTGCCAGCAGCTTGCCCTTTGGACAGGGAAGTCGACACGAGCAGTACTTC. The V call is TRBV5-6, the J call TRBJ2-7; TRBD1 matches at 8 bases. Germline-derived CDR1 and CDR2 are SGHDT and YYEEEE. The J segment lost 5 bases and the V segment lost 1 base, leaving 14 bases of the junction unmatched. CDR3 length: 17 residues.

The rearrangement links TRBV19 to TRBJ2-3, with 7 nucleotides matching TRBD1. The CDR3 is made up of 16 amino acids. V was pared by 4 bases and J by 4 bases, with 11 bases of the junction left unmatched. CDR1 and CDR2 from the germline V gene are LNHDA and SQIVND (reference sequence). CDR3 amino acids: CASSKRGGSIADTQYF. CDR3 coding DNA: TGTGCCAGTAGTAAAAGAGGGGGCAGTATAGCAGATACGCAGTATTTT.

The chain has TRBV4-2 and TRBJ2-7; 7 bases agree with TRBD2. The CDR3 sequence is 13 residues long. Per germline, CDR1 LGHNA and CDR2 YNFKEQ. Trimming took 8 bases from V and 2 from J; bases not matched to a gene: 6. The CDR3 sequence is CASSRDYTYEQYF. DNA for the CDR3: TGTGCCAGCTCTCGGGACTACACCTACGAGCAGTACTTC.

The CDR3 sequence: CASSWDRNEQYF. CDR3 nucleotides: TGCGCCAGCAGCTGGGACAGGAACGAGCAGTACTTC. The chain combines TRBV5-1 with TRBJ2-7, with 8 bases aligning to TRBD1. The CDR3 totals 12 residues. The germline gives CDR1 SGHRS, CDR2 YFSETQ. Trimming removed 3 bases from V and 5 bases from J; junction bases left unmatched: 1. The variable domain in full, with the rest retrieved from reference TRBV5-1 and TRBJ2-7, is KAGVTQTPRYLIKTRGQQVTLSCSPISGHRSVSWYQQTPGQGLQFLFEYFSETQRNKGNFPGRFSGRQFSNSRSEMNVSTLELGDSALYLCASSWDRNEQYFGPGTRLTVT.

The J gene is TRBJ2-5, the V gene TRBV7-8; 11 nucleotides match TRBD2. CDR3 length: 15 residues. Germline loops: CDR1 SGHVS, CDR2 FQNEAQ. V shed 5 bases and J 4 bases; nucleotides not matched to a gene: 6. CDR3: CASSRSGGVGETQYF. CDR3 nucleotide sequence: TGTGCCAGCAGCCGTAGCGGGGGGGTAGGAGAGACCCAGTACTTC.

The chain has TRBV15 and TRBJ2-5; D is undetermined. This CDR3 spans 13 amino acids. Trimming removed 3 bases at V and 3 bases at J, with 8 bases between. The V gene's germline CDR1 is LNHNV and CDR2 YYDKDF (reference sequence). DNA for the CDR3: TGTGCCACCAGCAGGACTGGGGAAGAGACCCAGTACTTC. It is translated as CATSRTGEETQYF.

This clone was recorded a few times. This chain connects TRBV19 to TRBJ1-2; TRBD1 might be the D (5 bases). The CDR3 has 16 amino acids. V lost 4 bases and J lost 5, with 20 bases in between. Germline CDR1 is LNHDA and CDR2 is SQIVND (reference sequence). The CDR3 nucleotides read TGTGCCAGTAGTAGAGATTCCGGACCTGGGGGATATGGCTACACCTTC. This translates into CASSRDSGPGGYGYTF.

The rearrangement uses TRBV5-1 and TRBJ2-3; D remains ambiguous. The V end lost 2 bases, the J end lost 2 bases, and 9 bases lay between the germline ends. The CDR3 extends over 14 amino acids. Per the germline V gene, CDR1 is SGHRS and CDR2 is YFSETQ. The CDR3 reads CASSLSEPTDTQYF. CDR3 bases: TGCGCCAGCAGCTTAAGCGAGCCCACAGATACGCAGTATTTT.

The chain employs TRBV28 and TRBJ1-2; D might be TRBD1 (6 bases). This CDR3 is built from 14 residues. Per the germline V gene, CDR1 is MDHEN and CDR2 is SYDVKM. V was shortened by 3 bases and J by 5 bases, with 13 bases between the two germline ends. In DNA form, the CDR3 reads TGTGCCAGCAGTTTTAGTGGGGGACATTATGGCTACACCTTC. It translates to CASSFSGGHYGYTF.

The chain combines TRBV6-4 with TRBJ2-3, with 7 bases that match TRBD2. CDR3 length: 15 amino acids. V was clipped by 0 bases and J by 1 base; unmatched bases: 1. CDR1 is MRHNA and CDR2 is SNTAGT in the germline V gene. This CDR3 reads CASSDSSGGTDTQYF. CDR3 coding DNA: TGTGCCAGCAGTGACTCGAGCGGGGGCACAGATACGCAGTATTTT.

The chain's CDR3 is CASSPQGYYGYTF. The CDR3 nucleotides are TGTGCCAGCTCACCACAGGGGTACTATGGCTACACCTTC. The chain has TRBV18 and TRBJ1-2; perhaps TRBD1 as D (5 bases). Germline assignment: CDR1 KGHSH and CDR2 LQKENI. V lost 1 base and J 3 bases, leaving 6 bases between the germline ends. CDR3 length equals 13 residues.

This clone has just one count. J is TRBJ2-3 and V is TRBV12-5; TRBD1 agrees at 10 bases. This CDR3 is 16 amino acids long. CDR1 is LGHNT and CDR2 is FRNRAP in the germline V gene. V shed 6 bases, J shed 5 bases, and the junction held 11 bases outside the gene matches. The CDR3 DNA sequence: TGTGCTAGTGGCCCCGGGACAGGGGCCGGGGGAGATACGCAGTATTTT. Its protein product is CASGPGTGAGGDTQYF.

V usage is TRBV7-2 and J usage is TRBJ1-6; D is possibly TRBD1 (5 bases). V dropped 5 bases and J dropped 10 bases, with 15 bases sitting between them. This CDR3 is built from 14 residues. Germline V gene data show CDR1 as SGHTA and CDR2 as FQGNSA. CDR3 region: CASSDRQRRSPLHF. CDR3 nucleotides: TGTGCCAGCAGCGATAGACAGAGACGATCACCCCTCCACTTT.

J is TRBJ2-7 and V is TRBV6-1; TRBD2 might be the D (6 bases). CDR1 and CDR2 from the germline V gene are MNHNS and SASEGT. Trimming left V 3 bases short and J 3 bases short, with 12 bases between. The CDR3 is made up of 14 amino acids. The CDR3 here is CASSENSGGYEQYF. In DNA form, the CDR3 reads TGTGCCAGCAGTGAGAACTCCGGGGGCTACGAGCAGTACTTC.

In its sample, this clone ranks as medium-sized. The CDR3: CASSPQPGPGTGSGEQYF. CDR3 nucleotide sequence: TGTGCCAGCAGTCCACAGCCCGGACCCGGGACAGGGTCAGGTGAGCAGTACTTC. The chain recombines TRBV27 with TRBJ2-7, with 9 bases lining up with TRBD1. V was clipped by 5 bases and J by 7 bases; unmatched bases: 21. The CDR3 runs 18 residues. Germline CDR1 and CDR2: MNHEY and SMNVEV (reference sequence).